The entry that follows covers one T cell receptor beta chain sequence. The data originate from a study of T cells in Graves' hyperthyroidism and ophthalmopathy. Study at large: Sampling of peripheral blood happened at initial diagnosis, prior to any treatment.

RNA transcripts served as the template for amplifying TCR beta CDR3 regions. Researchers ran a first-round RT-PCR on the TCR CDR3 using the HTBI primer set. A single record per CDR3 protein comes from TCRdb applying MiXCR to the multiplex PCR reads. This table has under 400,000 distinct CDR3 sequences, roughly 15% appearing once. The CDR3 is 16 residues long. V gave up 4 bases and J gave up 7 bases; unmatched junction bases: 10. Looked up from germline, CDR1 is SGHTA and CDR2 is FQGTGA. Disease lasting under 3 months, a NOSPECS grade of at least 4, and a Clinical Activity Score of at least 3 were features of the ophthalmopathy patients. The authors obtained PBMCs from around 10 ml of fresh peripheral blood.

This receptor was obtained from an older woman with Graves' ophthalmopathy. Material for sequencing was blood. The V gene is TRBV7-3, the J gene TRBJ2-7, with 13 bases fitting TRBD2. CDR3 loop: CASSSGGLAGASEQYF. The CDR3 DNA reads TGTGCCAGCAGCTCAGGAGGACTAGCGGGAGCCAGTGAGCAGTACTTC.